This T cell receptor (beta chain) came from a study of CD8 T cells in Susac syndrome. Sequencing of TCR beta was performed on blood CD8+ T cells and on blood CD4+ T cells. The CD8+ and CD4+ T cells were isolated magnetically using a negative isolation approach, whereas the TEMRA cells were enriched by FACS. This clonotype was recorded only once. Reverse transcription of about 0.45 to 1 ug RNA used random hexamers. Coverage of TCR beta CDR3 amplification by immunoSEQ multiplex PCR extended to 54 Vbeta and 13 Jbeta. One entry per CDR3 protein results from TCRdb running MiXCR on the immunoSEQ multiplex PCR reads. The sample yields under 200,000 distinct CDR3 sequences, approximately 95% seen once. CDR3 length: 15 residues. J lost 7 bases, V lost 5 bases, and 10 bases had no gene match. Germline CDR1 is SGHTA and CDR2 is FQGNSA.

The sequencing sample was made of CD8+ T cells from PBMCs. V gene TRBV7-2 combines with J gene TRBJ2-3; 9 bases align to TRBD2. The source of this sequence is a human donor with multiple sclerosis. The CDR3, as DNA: TGTGCCAGCAGCGTTATAGCGGGAGAAGGGAATACGCAGTATTTT. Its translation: CASSVIAGEGNTQYF.